This T cell receptor (beta chain) was observed in a study of blood T cell repertoires in COVID-19. The overall study: Samples representing acute and convalescent COVID-19 were sourced from the United States, Italy and Spain.

Authors' methods: Reference gene primer amplification in the assay estimated nucleated cell counts. Repertoires were generated with immunoSEQ multiplex PCR, while TCRdb's copy carries only in-frame clones and drops some. V and J calls and clone size follow that table, whereas D and trimming were derived from the DNA. The table lists about 160,000 clones, approximately 88% of them singletons. Sequenced input: peripheral blood. This TCR was sampled from an elderly woman with active or convalescent COVID-19.

CDR3 sequence (DNA): TGTGCCAGCAGCGAGCGGGCTGAAGCTTTCTTT. This sequence encodes CASSERAEAFF. This chain links TRBV12-3 or TRBV12-4 with TRBJ1-1; D gene ambiguous. The CDR3 extends over 11 amino acids. The V gene lost 6 bases and the J gene lost 6 bases, with 8 bases spanning the gap.